Listed below are T cell receptor beta chains from one sample, sequenced in a study of metastatic and nonmetastatic thyroid tumors. TCRdb reanalyzed the PCR reads with MiXCR. Among more than 40,000 clones, 4% to 5% were seen once, and the ten largest hold roughly a tenth. The material sequenced was blood. The receptors come from a female donor with papillary thyroid cancer or a benign thyroid nodule (not recorded which). Some clones in this sample may be carry-over from other donors' samples. Each CDR3 is given with its conserved first and last residue. A D gene is named only where the DNA matches it firmly. A clone size is listed for some rows: how often the clone was seen (once, few, many), or a class if it is expanded.

V gene: TRBV20-1
clone size: NA
J gene: TRBJ2-1
D gene: NA
CDR3 DNA: TGCTGTGCTGACCGCCTGGACAATGAGCAGTTCTTC
CDR3 protein: CCADRLDNEQFF

V gene: TRBV7-2
clone size: few
J gene: TRBJ2-7
D gene: NA
CDR3 DNA: TGTGCCAGCAGCGGAGGGGTAGGGCCAGACGAGCAGTACTTC
CDR3 protein: CASSGGVGPDEQYF

V gene: TRBV20-1
clone size: few
J gene: TRBJ2-3
D gene: NA
CDR3 DNA: TGCAGTGCCGCCCACTTTCTAGTCGCGCCAGATACGCAGTATTTT
CDR3 protein: CSAAHFLVAPDTQYF

V gene: TRBV11-2
clone size: NA
J gene: TRBJ2-1
D gene: TRBD2
CDR3 DNA: TGTGCCAGCAACATACTAGCGGGAGTAAGTAATGAGCGGTTCTTC
CDR3 protein: CASNILAGVSNERFF

V gene: TRBV6-2/TRBV6-3
clone size: NA
J gene: TRBJ1-2
D gene: NA
CDR3 DNA: TGTGCCAGCAGCCCCTTGATCTCCCGGGGCCCCACTAACTATGGCTACACCTTC
CDR3 protein: CASSPLISRGPTNYGYTF

V gene: TRBV20-1
clone size: many
J gene: TRBJ2-7
D gene: NA
CDR3 DNA: TGCAGTGCTAGAGATCGGTCGTTAGGGCCCTTCTCCTACGAGCAGTACTTC
CDR3 protein: CSARDRSLGPFSYEQYF

V gene: TRBV19
clone size: NA
J gene: TRBJ1-2
D gene: NA
CDR3 DNA: TGTGCCAGTAGTATAGGCCTTTCCTATGGCTACACCTTC
CDR3 protein: CASSIGLSYGYTF

V gene: TRBV9
clone size: few
J gene: TRBJ2-7
D gene: TRBD1
CDR3 DNA: TGTGCCAGCAGCGCAGGGACAGGGGACTCCTACGAGCAGTACTTC
CDR3 protein: CASSAGTGDSYEQYF

V gene: TRBV5-4
clone size: few
J gene: TRBJ2-5
D gene: NA
CDR3 DNA: TGTGCCAGCAGCACCGGGACAACTCAAGAGACCCAGTACTTC
CDR3 protein: CASSTGTTQETQYF

V gene: TRBV5-4
clone size: many
J gene: TRBJ2-2
D gene: NA
CDR3 DNA: TGTGCCAGCAGTGTCAACACCGGGGAGCTGTTTTTT
CDR3 protein: CASSVNTGELFF

V gene: TRBV12-3/TRBV12-4
clone size: NA
J gene: TRBJ1-2
D gene: TRBD1
CDR3 DNA: TGTGCCAGCAGTTTATCGGGACAGGGATATGGCTACACCTTC
CDR3 protein: CASSLSGQGYGYTF

V gene: TRBV20-1
clone size: many
J gene: TRBJ1-1
D gene: TRBD1
CDR3 DNA: TGCAGTGCTCGAACGGACAGGGAGACTGAAGCTTTCTTT
CDR3 protein: CSARTDRETEAFF

V gene: TRBV5-8
clone size: many
J gene: TRBJ2-3
D gene: NA
CDR3 DNA: TGTGCCAGCAGCCGAAACTTCATGGATACGCAGTATTTT
CDR3 protein: CASSRNFMDTQYF

V gene: TRBV6-2/TRBV6-3
clone size: NA
J gene: TRBJ1-2
D gene: TRBD1
CDR3 DNA: TGTGCCAGTGAAATGGATACAGGGGGTTTC
CDR3 protein: CASEMDTGGF

V gene: TRBV12-3/TRBV12-4
clone size: many
J gene: TRBJ2-1
D gene: TRBD2
CDR3 DNA: TGTGCCAGCAGCCTAGCGGGAGCCGGGGTAAATGAGCAGTTCTTC
CDR3 protein: CASSLAGAGVNEQFF

V gene: TRBV25-1
clone size: many
J gene: TRBJ1-2
D gene: NA
CDR3 DNA: TGTGCCAGCAGTGACGGAGTGAATGGCTACACCTTC
CDR3 protein: CASSDGVNGYTF

V gene: TRBV27
clone size: many
J gene: TRBJ2-3
D gene: NA
CDR3 DNA: TGTGCCAGCAGTTTATTGTCTGGTGGCGATACGCAGTATTTT
CDR3 protein: CASSLLSGGDTQYF